This T cell receptor beta chain appears in the sequencing data of a study of T-cell memory formation after mild COVID-19. TCRdb re-analysed the 5' RACE reads in MiXCR, keeping a single row per CDR3 protein. The sample lists roughly 340,000 distinct CDR3 sequences, 20% to 25% occurring once. Per the germline V gene, CDR1 is SGHAT and CDR2 is FQNNGV. V lost 4 bases and J lost 2, with 9 bases in between. There are 13 residues in the CDR3. The specimen sequenced was PBMCs or a T cell subset sorted from them (not recorded which). The chain joins TRBV11-2 to TRBJ2-7; D remains ambiguous. The TCR was taken from a man aged 18 to 30 who had mild COVID-19 (a few samples of this study predate the infection). Cell type and time point are not known. This CDR3 is CASSYQLTYEQYF. The CDR3 DNA reads as TGTGCCAGCAGCTACCAGTTGACCTACGAGCAGTACTTC.